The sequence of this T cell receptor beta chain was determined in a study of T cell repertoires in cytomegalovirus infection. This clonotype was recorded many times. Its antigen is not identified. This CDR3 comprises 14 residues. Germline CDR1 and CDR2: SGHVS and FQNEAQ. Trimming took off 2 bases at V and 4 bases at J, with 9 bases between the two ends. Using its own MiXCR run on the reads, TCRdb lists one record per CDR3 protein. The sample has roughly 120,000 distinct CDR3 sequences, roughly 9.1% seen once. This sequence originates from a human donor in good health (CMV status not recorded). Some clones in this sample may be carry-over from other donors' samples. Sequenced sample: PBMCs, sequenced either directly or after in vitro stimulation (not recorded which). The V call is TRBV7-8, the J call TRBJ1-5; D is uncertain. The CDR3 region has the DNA TGTGCCAGCAGCTTAAAGGCACGGAATCAGCCCCAGCATTTT. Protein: CASSLKARNQPQHF.